Sequencing of this T cell receptor beta chain was carried out in a study of blood T cells in healthy people across ages. Study-level points and caveats: While age rose, TCR beta diversity per million T cells dropped in a roughly linear way. Any changes in expanded clonotypes were possibly confounded, as donor CMV status remained unknown.

Extraction of total RNA produced a minimum of 5 micrograms from each sample. Trimming shortened V by 6 bases and J by 10 bases, and 16 bases separated the two germline ends. The CDR3 loop spans 12 amino acids. CDR1 is SQVTM, CDR2 ANQGSEA, per germline. Remarks on this clonotype: Its matching antigen is unknown. A read error may be the cause here, since a much bigger clone is one base away.

A sample-barcoded 5' primer and a J-beta primer mix were used in a second PCR of roughly 7 to 11 cycles. Each cDNA molecule carried a tag from a template-switch adaptor that contained 12 random nucleotides. TCRdb analysed the 5' RACE reads with MiXCR anew, one entry per CDR3 protein. The sample includes roughly 410,000 distinct CDR3 sequences, approximately 47% seen only once; the top ten take around 49%. The receptor comes from a man aged 60-69 years in good health. The chain is built from TRBV29-1 and TRBJ2-1; D assignment may be TRBD1 or TRBD2 (6 bases each). The specimen was blood. The CDR3 DNA is TGCAGCGTCAGGGGCGGAGGGGCCGAGCAGTTCTTC. Amino acids: CSVRGGGAEQFF.